The sequence of this T cell receptor beta chain was determined in a study of T cell repertoires in cytomegalovirus infection. Study as a whole: In the study, CMV epitopes included recently identified HLA-C-restricted and well-studied HLA-B-restricted ones. It was the public TCR beta signatures that indicated both CMV infection and matching HLA type.

Trimming at V came to 5 bases and at J to 2 bases, leaving 4 bases not matched to a gene. CDR3 length: 15 residues. From the reads, TCRdb called clonotypes with MiXCR, one entry per CDR3 protein. In the table there are approximately 1,000,000 distinct CDR3 sequences, 30% to 40% of which are singletons. General study results and limits: CMV carriers with the relevant HLA were identified by cumulative public TCR beta family frequency. HLA-C-restricted CMV-specific TCR beta clonotypes prevailed in the ex vivo response.

This clonotype was seen a few times. Its specificity is not known. The V and J genes are TRBV12-3 or TRBV12-4 and TRBJ2-1; 9 bases agree with TRBD1. The input for sequencing was cultured CD8+ T cells from PBMCs, taken from culture after CMV antigen stimulation. The sequence derives from a human donor in good health (CMV status not recorded). Some clones in this sample may be carry-over from other donors' samples. Here the CDR3 reads CASSATGGTYNEQFF. CDR3 sequence (DNA): TGTGCCAGCAGTGCCACAGGGGGCACCTACAATGAGCAGTTCTTC.